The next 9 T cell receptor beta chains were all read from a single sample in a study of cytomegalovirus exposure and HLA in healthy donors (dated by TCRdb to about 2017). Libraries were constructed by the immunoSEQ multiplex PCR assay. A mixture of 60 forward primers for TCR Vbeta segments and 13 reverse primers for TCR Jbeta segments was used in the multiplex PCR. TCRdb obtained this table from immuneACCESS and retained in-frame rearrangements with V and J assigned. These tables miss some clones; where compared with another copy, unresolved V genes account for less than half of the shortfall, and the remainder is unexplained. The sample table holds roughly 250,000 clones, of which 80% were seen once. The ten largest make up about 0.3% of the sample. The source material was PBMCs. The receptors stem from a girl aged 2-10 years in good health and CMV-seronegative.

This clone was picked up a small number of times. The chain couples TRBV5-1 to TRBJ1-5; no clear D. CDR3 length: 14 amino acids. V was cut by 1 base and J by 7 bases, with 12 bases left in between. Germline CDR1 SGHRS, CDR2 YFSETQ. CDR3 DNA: TGCGCCAGCAGCTTGTTCGGTGGTTCACAGCCCCAGCATTTT. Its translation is CASSLFGGSQPQHF.

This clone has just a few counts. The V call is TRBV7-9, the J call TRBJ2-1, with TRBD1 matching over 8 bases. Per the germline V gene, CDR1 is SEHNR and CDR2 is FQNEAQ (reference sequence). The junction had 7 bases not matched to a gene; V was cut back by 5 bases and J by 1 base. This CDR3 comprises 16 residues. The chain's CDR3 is CASSITGGPSYNEQFF. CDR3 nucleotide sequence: TGTGCCAGCAGCATTACAGGGGGTCCTTCCTACAATGAGCAGTTCTTC.

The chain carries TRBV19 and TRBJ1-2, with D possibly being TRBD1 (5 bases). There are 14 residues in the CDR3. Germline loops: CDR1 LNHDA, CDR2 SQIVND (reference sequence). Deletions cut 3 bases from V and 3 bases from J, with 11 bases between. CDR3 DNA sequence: TGTGCCAGTAGTATCCGGAGGGGATACTATGGCTACACCTTC. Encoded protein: CASSIRRGYYGYTF.

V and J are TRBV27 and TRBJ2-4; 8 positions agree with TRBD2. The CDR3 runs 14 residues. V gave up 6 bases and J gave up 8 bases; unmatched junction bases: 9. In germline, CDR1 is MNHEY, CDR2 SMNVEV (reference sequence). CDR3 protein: CASRGTGLVDIQYF. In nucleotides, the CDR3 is TGTGCCAGCAGGGGTACGGGACTAGTTGACATTCAGTACTTC.

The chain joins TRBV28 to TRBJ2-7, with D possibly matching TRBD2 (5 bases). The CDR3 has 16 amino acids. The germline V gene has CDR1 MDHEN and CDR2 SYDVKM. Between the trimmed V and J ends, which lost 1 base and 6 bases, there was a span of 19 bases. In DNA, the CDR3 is TGTGCCAGCAGTTTATCGGGTAGCGAACCGAGAGGCGAGCAGTACTTC. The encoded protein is CASSLSGSEPRGEQYF.

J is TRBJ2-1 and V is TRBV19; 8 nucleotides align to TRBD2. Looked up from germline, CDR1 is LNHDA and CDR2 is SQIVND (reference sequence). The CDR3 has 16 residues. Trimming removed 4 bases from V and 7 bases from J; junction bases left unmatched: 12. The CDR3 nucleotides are TGTGCCAGTAGTACCATGGGGGGGACTAGGTTAAATGAGCAGTTCTTC. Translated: CASSTMGGTRLNEQFF.

Here the CDR3 reads CAVRGELFYEQYF. CDR3 nucleotides: TGTGCCGTGCGGGGGGAGCTGTTCTACGAGCAGTACTTC. The rearrangement uses TRBV10-3 and TRBJ2-7, with 8 bases that match TRBD2. Unmatched junction bases numbered 9, after V lost 11 bases and J lost 3 bases. The CDR3 loop spans 13 amino acids. Germline lookup yields CDR1 ENHRY and CDR2 SYGVKD.

The CDR3, as DNA: TGTGCCAGTGCTCTTAGGGGTGGTGGAAACACCATATATTTT. Amino acid sequence: CASALRGGGNTIYF. This chain links TRBV27 with TRBJ1-3; D perhaps matches TRBD1 (5 bases). CDR1 is MNHEY and CDR2 is SMNVEV in the germline V gene (reference sequence). The CDR3 has 14 amino acids. Trimming left V 9 bases short and J 3 bases short, with 15 bases between.

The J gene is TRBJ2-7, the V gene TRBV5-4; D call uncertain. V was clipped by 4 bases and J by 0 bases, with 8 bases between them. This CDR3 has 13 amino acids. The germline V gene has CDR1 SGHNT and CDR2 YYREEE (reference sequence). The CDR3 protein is CASSQVGSYEQYF. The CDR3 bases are TGTGCCAGCAGCCAGGTCGGCTCCTACGAGCAGTACTTC.